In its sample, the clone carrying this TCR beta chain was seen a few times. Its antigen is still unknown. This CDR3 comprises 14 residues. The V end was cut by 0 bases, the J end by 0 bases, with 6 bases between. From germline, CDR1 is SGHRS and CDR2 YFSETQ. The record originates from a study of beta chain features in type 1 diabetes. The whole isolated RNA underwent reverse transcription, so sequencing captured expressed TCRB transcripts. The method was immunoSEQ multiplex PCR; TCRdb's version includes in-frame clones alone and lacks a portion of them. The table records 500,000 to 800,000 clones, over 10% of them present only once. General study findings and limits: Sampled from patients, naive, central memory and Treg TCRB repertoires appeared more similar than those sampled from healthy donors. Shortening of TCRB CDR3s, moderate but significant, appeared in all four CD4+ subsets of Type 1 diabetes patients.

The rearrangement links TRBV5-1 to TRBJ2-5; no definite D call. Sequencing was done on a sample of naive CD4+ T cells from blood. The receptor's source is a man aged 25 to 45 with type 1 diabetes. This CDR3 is CASSLGADQETQYF. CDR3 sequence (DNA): TGCGCCAGCAGCTTGGGGGCAGACCAAGAGACCCAGTACTTC.